These 20 T cell receptor beta chains share one sample of origin, sequenced in a study of spatial heterogeneity in lung cancer. Study findings and constraints: Tracking of tumor mutation counts was seen in expanded intratumoral alpha and beta TCR counts.

Their cognate antigens are unknown. Time point meaning: sample taken at primary tumor resection. TCRdb redid the calling of the 5' RACE reads with MiXCR, one entry per CDR3 protein. The sample records some 9,000 distinct CDR3 sequences, 13% to 15% being singletons. The material was lung tumor tissue, obtained at surgery. Receptors originate from a male donor with early-stage non-small cell lung cancer.

The chain employs TRBV10-3 and TRBJ1-2; TRBD1 might be the D (5 bases). V shed 10 bases and J shed 8 bases, with 20 bases lying between them. Germline V gene data show CDR1 as ENHRY and CDR2 as SYGVKD. The CDR3 contains 13 residues. CDR3 amino acids: CATRDGGKGGYTF. CDR3 coding DNA: TGTGCCACCCGGGACGGGGGAAAGGGAGGCTACACCTTC.

The chain links TRBV5-1 to TRBJ1-2; perhaps TRBD1 as D (5 bases). Germline CDR1 is SGHRS and CDR2 is YFSETQ. Trimming took off 3 bases at V and 5 bases at J, with 14 bases between the two ends. The CDR3 sequence is 14 residues long. The DNA for the CDR3 is TGCGCCAGCAGCTCCCAGGGATCGGCTTATGGCTACACCTTC. Translated: CASSSQGSAYGYTF.

This clonotype was seen many times. The chain recombines TRBV7-9 with TRBJ2-1, with TRBD2 as a possible D gene (5 bases). V lost 5 bases, J lost 7 bases, and 12 bases lay in between. Germline V lookup: CDR1 SEHNR, CDR2 FQNEAQ (reference sequence). The CDR3 consists of 13 residues. Here the CDR3 reads CASSLDWANEQFF. The DNA for the CDR3 is TGTGCCAGCAGCCTGGACTGGGCGAATGAGCAGTTCTTC.

This clonotype was counted ten times or more. V gene TRBV6-5 combines with J gene TRBJ2-1; 9 bases are a match to TRBD1. The CDR3 covers 13 residues. Germline V gene data show CDR1 as MNHEY and CDR2 as SVGAGI. Trimming took 6 bases from V and 4 from J; bases not matched to a gene: 1. The DNA for the CDR3 is TGTGCCAGCAGGGGGACAGGGTACAATGAGCAGTTCTTC. It is translated as CASRGTGYNEQFF.

This rearrangement joins TRBV20-1 to TRBJ1-5; tentative D call: TRBD1 (6 bases). The CDR3 sequence is 14 residues long. The V and J ends lost 3 bases and 4 bases respectively, with 13 bases between them. CDR1 and CDR2 (germline): DFQATT, SNEGSKA (reference sequence). CDR3 in amino acids: CSASTGLGNQPQHF. The CDR3 nucleotides read TGCAGTGCTAGCACAGGGCTAGGGAATCAGCCCCAGCATTTT.

This clonotype occurred many times. This chain connects TRBV3-1 to TRBJ2-5; TRBD1 is a possible D gene (6 bases). V was pared by 2 bases and J by 2 bases, with 9 bases between. This CDR3 region has 14 residues. In germline, CDR1 is LGHDT, CDR2 YNNKEL (reference sequence). CDR3 nucleotide sequence: TGTGCCAGCAGCCAAAGGGGGATTCAAGAGACCCAGTACTTC. Translated: CASSQRGIQETQYF.

The chain uses TRBV9 and TRBJ2-3, with D possibly TRBD1 on 5 matching bases. V was cut by 3 bases and J by 4 bases, with 9 bases left in between. Germline V gene lookup returns CDR1 SGDLS and CDR2 YYNGEE. The length of the CDR3 is 13 residues. CDR3 sequence reads: CASSGQGADTQYF. CDR3 in DNA: TGTGCCAGCAGCGGCCAAGGGGCAGATACGCAGTATTTT.

The rearrangement joins TRBV7-8 to TRBJ2-2; D gene unclear. Germline V gene sequence: CDR1 SGHVS, CDR2 FQNEAQ. V was shortened by 7 bases and J by 0 bases, with 12 bases between the two germline ends. CDR3 length: 15 residues. The CDR3 region is CASTVGSANTGELFF. The CDR3 nucleotides are TGTGCCAGCACAGTGGGGTCCGCGAACACCGGGGAGCTGTTTTTT.

This clonotype came up many times. The chain recombines TRBV6-5 with TRBJ1-2, with 7 bases lining up with TRBD1. Germline-derived CDR1 and CDR2 are MNHEY and SVGAGI. This CDR3 has 14 amino acids. Unmatched junction bases numbered 2, after V lost 4 bases and J lost 0 bases. As DNA, the CDR3 is TGTGCCAGCAGTTGGGGACAGACTAACTATGGCTACACCTTC. Translation: CASSWGQTNYGYTF.

In this sample, this clonotype turned up a few times. This sequence joins TRBV7-8 and TRBJ1-4; perhaps TRBD1 as D (6 bases). The CDR3 spans 15 residues. Germline assignment: CDR1 SGHVS and CDR2 FQNEAQ. V lost 1 base, J lost 5 bases, and 11 bases lay in between. The CDR3 here is CASSLGQGRNEKLFF. Here the CDR3 DNA reads TGTGCCAGCAGCTTAGGGCAGGGGCGGAATGAAAAACTGTTTTTT.

This clonotype occurred many times. As DNA, the CDR3 is TGCAGTGCTAGAGATTTCCTAGCGGGAGGGCCACATACGCAGTATTTT. Translated, it gives CSARDFLAGGPHTQYF. The chain joins TRBV20-1 to TRBJ2-3; 12 nucleotides align to TRBD2. The V gene's germline CDR1 is DFQATT and CDR2 SNEGSKA (reference sequence). The CDR3 has 16 residues. V lost 0 bases and J lost 7; bases outside the gene matches: 8.

In its sample, this clonotype was seen many times. The gene calls are TRBV11-2 and TRBJ2-1, with D unclear. The CDR3 is 16 residues long. The germline V and J ends were trimmed by 5 bases and 6 bases, with 20 bases remaining between them. Germline lookup yields CDR1 SGHAT and CDR2 FQNNGV. The CDR3 bases are TGTGCCAGCAGCGACCCCCTCGGCCGCAAACCCAATGAGCAGTTCTTC. Protein: CASSDPLGRKPNEQFF.

The sample holds many counts of this clonotype. The CDR3 spells CASSRDRGRNVGGYTF. CDR3 nucleotide sequence: TGTGCCAGCAGTCGGGACAGGGGGCGTAATGTAGGTGGCTACACCTTC. The chain carries TRBV6-1 and TRBJ1-2, with 12 bases matching TRBD1. Per germline, CDR1 MNHNS and CDR2 SASEGT. V lost 5 bases, J lost 7 bases, and 11 bases stayed unmatched. The CDR3 runs to 16 residues.

This clonotype was recorded at least ten times. The chain is built from TRBV2 and TRBJ2-1, with TRBD2 identical over 16 bases. J was trimmed by 10 bases and V by 7 bases; bases with no gene match: 4. The CDR3 has 14 amino acids. CDR1 is SNHLY and CDR2 is FYNNEI in the germline V gene. Here the CDR3 reads CASTRGLAGGEQFF. In DNA form, the CDR3 reads TGTGCCAGCACTAGGGGACTAGCGGGAGGGGAGCAGTTCTTC.

Ten or more counts support this clonotype. The gene calls are TRBV7-3 and TRBJ2-7, with D tentatively TRBD1 (6 bases). Trimming took 6 bases from V and 4 from J, leaving 13 bases between them. The CDR3 contains 13 residues. Germline V gene lookup returns CDR1 SGHTA and CDR2 FQGTGA. The DNA of the CDR3 is TGTGCCAGCAGTCCAGGGGACGCATACGAGCAGTACTTC. Its protein product is CASSPGDAYEQYF.

This clonotype was detected many times. This chain links TRBV25-1 with TRBJ2-5; TRBD2 might be the D (5 bases). The V and J ends lost 10 bases and 5 bases respectively, with 17 bases between them. Per germline, CDR1 MGHDK and CDR2 SYGVNS. This CDR3 contains 13 residues. This CDR3 is CATSLGSGETQYF. The CDR3 nucleotides are TGTGCCACCTCACTAGGGTCGGGGGAGACCCAGTACTTC.

This clonotype was counted ten times or more. This chain connects TRBV5-1 to TRBJ2-1, with no clear D. This CDR3 spans 13 amino acids. V lost 4 bases and J lost 4, with 9 bases in between. The germline gives CDR1 SGHRS, CDR2 YFSETQ. CDR3 coding DNA: TGCGCCAGCAGCCCTGACTCTTACAATGAGCAGTTCTTC. Translating gives CASSPDSYNEQFF.

The CDR3 here is CAISETLTGELFF. The CDR3 DNA reads as TGTGCCATCAGTGAAACCCTGACCGGGGAGCTGTTTTTT. The J gene is TRBJ2-2, the V gene TRBV10-3; D call uncertain. Germline assignment: CDR1 ENHRY and CDR2 SYGVKD. This CDR3 region has 13 residues. V was trimmed by 3 bases and J by 5 bases, leaving 7 bases between them.

This clonotype appeared many times. The genes are TRBV2 and TRBJ2-3; 7 bases are a match to TRBD1. Losses at the gene ends were 6 bases for V and 6 bases for J; bases not matched to a gene: 12. Germline lookup yields CDR1 SNHLY and CDR2 FYNNEI. The CDR3 has 15 residues. Here the CDR3 reads CASRLQGSSLDTQYF. The CDR3 nucleotides read TGTGCCAGCAGGCTACAGGGGTCTAGCCTGGATACGCAGTATTTT.

This clonotype rates as medium-sized (0.01 to 0.1%). CDR3: CASSLEGQYLNTEAFF. For the CDR3, the DNA is TGCGCCAGCAGCTTGGAGGGACAGTACTTGAACACTGAAGCTTTCTTT. The rearrangement uses TRBV5-1 and TRBJ1-1; 7 bases fit TRBD1. Germline CDR1 reads SGHRS; CDR2 reads YFSETQ. CDR3 length equals 16 residues. The V and J ends lost 0 bases and 0 bases, in that order; junction bases with no gene match: 5.